This note documents a single TCR beta chain sequence. The sample is drawn from a study of blood T cell repertoires in COVID-19. At the level of the study: From the United States, Italy and Spain came samples of acute and convalescent COVID-19.

Assignment of participants to cohorts was predicated upon participant-reported clinical history. Authors' data handling: For nucleated cells, counts were estimated from reference gene primer amplification. Repertoires were generated with immunoSEQ multiplex PCR, while TCRdb's copy carries only in-frame clones and drops some. D and trimming were read from the DNA, whereas the V and J calls and clone size are those reported in that table. The top ten clones hold roughly 20% of a sample with a few hundred thousand clones, approximately 92% of them seen once. This TCR came from a woman aged 25-40 years who had recovered from COVID-19. Sample: PBMCs or T cells enriched from blood (not recorded which).

CDR3 region: CASKSPRNSGNTIYF. The DNA for the CDR3 is TGTGCCAGTAAATCCCCGAGGAACTCTGGAAACACCATATATTTT. The chain carries TRBV19 and TRBJ1-3, with no clear D. V was shortened by 7 bases and J by 0 bases, with 13 bases between the two germline ends. The CDR3 sequence is 15 residues long. Per the germline V gene, CDR1 is LNHDA and CDR2 is SQIVND (reference sequence). Combining the CDR3 with reference TRBV19 and TRBJ1-3 gives the whole variable domain DGGITQSPKYLFRKEGQNVTLSCEQNLNHDAMYWYRQDPGQGLRLIYYSQIVNDFQKGDIAEGYSVSREKKESFPLTVTSAQKNPTAFYLCASKSPRNSGNTIYFGEGSWLTVV.